This TCR beta chain was obtained from a study of CD8 T cells in Susac syndrome. RNA totalling roughly 0.45 to 1 ug underwent reverse transcription with random hexamers. A single record per CDR3 protein comes from TCRdb applying MiXCR to the immunoSEQ multiplex PCR reads. This sample has around 200,000 distinct CDR3 sequences; under 97% occur once, and the top ten carry approximately 0.1%. Germline lookup yields CDR1 SGDLS and CDR2 YYNGEE. This CDR3 spans 15 amino acids. Between the trimmed V and J ends, which lost 0 bases and 3 bases, there was a span of 9 bases. The chain couples TRBV9 to TRBJ2-2; D is ambiguous. This TCR was recovered from a human donor with Susac syndrome. Material: CD4+ T cells from PBMCs. In DNA, the CDR3 is TGTGCCAGCAGCGTAGAGCTAAGGTACACCGGGGAGCTGTTTTTT. Protein: CASSVELRYTGELFF. Full variable domain (rest looked up from reference TRBV9 and TRBJ2-2): DSGVTQTPKHLITATGQRVTLRCSPRSGDLSVYWYQQSLDQGLQFLIQYYNGEERAKGNILERFSAQQFPDLHSELNLSSLELGDSALYFCASSVELRYTGELFFGEGSRLTVL.